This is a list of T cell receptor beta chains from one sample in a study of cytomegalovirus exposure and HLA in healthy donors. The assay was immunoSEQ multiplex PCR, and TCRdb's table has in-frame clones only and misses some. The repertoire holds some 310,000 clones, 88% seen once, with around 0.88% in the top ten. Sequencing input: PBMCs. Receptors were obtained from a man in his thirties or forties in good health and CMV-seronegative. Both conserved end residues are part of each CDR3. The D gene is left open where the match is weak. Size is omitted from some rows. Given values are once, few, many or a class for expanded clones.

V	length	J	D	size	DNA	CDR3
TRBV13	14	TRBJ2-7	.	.	TGTGCCAGCAGCTTGCAGTTCTTGAACTACGAGCAGTACTTC	CASSLQFLNYEQYF
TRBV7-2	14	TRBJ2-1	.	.	TGTGCCAGCAGCTTAATGACAGTCTACAATGAGCAGTTCTTC	CASSLMTVYNEQFF
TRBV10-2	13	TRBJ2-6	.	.	TGCGCCATCGGGTCTGCTGGGGCCAACGTCCTGACTTTC	CAIGSAGANVLTF
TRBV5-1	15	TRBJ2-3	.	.	TGCGCCAGCAGCTTGACAGGTTACGACACAGATACGCAGTATTTT	CASSLTGYDTDTQYF
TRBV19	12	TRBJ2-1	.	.	TGTGCCAGTAGTAAGACTGGGTATGAGCAGTTCTTC	CASSKTGYEQFF
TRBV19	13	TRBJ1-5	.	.	TGTGCCAGTAGTGGACAGAAGAATCAGCCCCAGCATTTT	CASSGQKNQPQHF
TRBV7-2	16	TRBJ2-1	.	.	TGTGCCAGCAGCTTAGCGTCTAGGGGCTCCTACAATGAGCAGTTCTTC	CASSLASRGSYNEQFF
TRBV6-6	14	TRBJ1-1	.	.	TGTGCCAGCAGTTACGAGAGAGGGCATACTGAAGCTTTCTTT	CASSYERGHTEAFF
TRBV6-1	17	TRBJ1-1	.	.	TGTGCCAGCAGTGCCCCCTCCACGACAGGCTTGAACACTGAAGCTTTCTTT	CASSAPSTTGLNTEAFF
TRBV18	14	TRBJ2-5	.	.	TGTGCCAGCTCACCACCGCAGGGCAGAGAGACCCAGTACTTC	CASSPPQGRETQYF
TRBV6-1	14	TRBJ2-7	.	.	TGTGCCAGCATACGGGGGTCAGGCTCCTACGAGCAGTACTTC	CASIRGSGSYEQYF
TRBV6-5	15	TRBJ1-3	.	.	TGTGCCAGCAGTTTCGGACAGCCCTCTGGAAACACCATATATTTT	CASSFGQPSGNTIYF
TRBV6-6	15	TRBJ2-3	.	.	TGTGCCAGCAGGCCCGGGCGGGGGCCGAGGGATACGCAGTATTTT	CASRPGRGPRDTQYF
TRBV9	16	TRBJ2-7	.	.	TGTGCCAGCAGCCCTCCGGACAGGGAGGGTTCCTACGAGCAGTACTTC	CASSPPDREGSYEQYF
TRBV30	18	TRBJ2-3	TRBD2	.	TGTGCCTGGAGTGGCGCCGGGACTAGCGGGGGGGCCCCAGATACGCAGTATTTT	CAWSGAGTSGGAPDTQYF
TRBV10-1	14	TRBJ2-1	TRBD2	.	TGCGCCAGCAGTTCTAGCGGGGGGGCTAATGAGCAGTTCTTC	CASSSSGGANEQFF
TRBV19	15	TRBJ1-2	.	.	TGTGCCAGTAGTGCTACGGGAGCATGGGTTGGCGGCTACACCTTC	CASSATGAWVGGYTF
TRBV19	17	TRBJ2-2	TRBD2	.	TGTGCCAGTAGTATCACTAGCGGGGGGGCGTTCACCGGGGAGCTGTTTTTT	CASSITSGGAFTGELFF
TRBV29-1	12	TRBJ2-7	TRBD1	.	TGCAGCGTTGGGGACAGGGGAACCGAGCAGTACTTC	CSVGDRGTEQYF
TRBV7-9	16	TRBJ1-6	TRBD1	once	TGTGCCAGCAGCTTAGACGGGACAGGGCTCTATTCACCCCTCCACTTT	CASSLDGTGLYSPLHF
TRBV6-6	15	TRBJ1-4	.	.	TGTGCCAGCAGCCAAGACAGAGCAACTAATGAAAAACTGTTTTTT	CASSQDRATNEKLFF
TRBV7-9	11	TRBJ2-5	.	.	TGTGCCAGCAGCCAGGGGGAGACCCAGTACTTC	CASSQGETQYF
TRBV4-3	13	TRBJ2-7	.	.	TGCGCCAGCAGCCAAAGGCGGGATGCCGAGCAGTACTTC	CASSQRRDAEQYF
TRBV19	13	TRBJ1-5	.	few	TGTGCCAGTAGTGAGCAGGGCAATCAGCCCCAGCATTTT	CASSEQGNQPQHF